The rows below give T cell receptor beta chains drawn from one sample of a study of early T cells in non-severe SARS-CoV-2 infection. In TCRdb, the 5' RACE reads were re-called with MiXCR into one record per CDR3 protein. The sample shows 24,000 or so distinct CDR3 sequences, about 4.4% of them seen only once. The source material was whole blood. These receptors all come from an adult who was a healthcare worker with PCR-confirmed SARS-CoV-2 infection or an uninfected control (not recorded which). CDR3s include the opening cysteine and the closing phenylalanine or tryptophan. A D gene is named only where the DNA matches it firmly. Size is stated for part of the rows, as once, few or many counts, or as a class when the clone is expanded.

V gene: TRBV29-1
D gene: .
J gene: TRBJ2-7
clone size: .
CDR3 protein: CSAGSGILGEQYF
CDR3 DNA: TGCAGCGCAGGATCCGGGATTTTGGGCGAGCAGTACTTC

V gene: TRBV7-2
D gene: TRBD2
J gene: TRBJ2-2
clone size: many
CDR3 protein: CASSSGLAGVTGELFF
CDR3 DNA: TGTGCCAGCAGCTCGGGACTAGCGGGAGTCACCGGGGAGCTGTTTTTT

V gene: TRBV4-2
D gene: TRBD2
J gene: TRBJ2-1
clone size: few
CDR3 protein: CASSHDLAGGYNEQFF
CDR3 DNA: TGTGCCAGCAGCCACGACCTAGCGGGAGGCTACAATGAGCAGTTCTTC

V gene: TRBV7-9
D gene: .
J gene: TRBJ2-3
clone size: many
CDR3 protein: CASSLAKGRTDTQYF
CDR3 DNA: TGTGCCAGCAGCTTAGCGAAGGGAAGGACAGATACGCAGTATTTT

V gene: TRBV14
D gene: .
J gene: TRBJ2-7
clone size: many
CDR3 protein: CASSQEIPGPTYEQYF
CDR3 DNA: TGTGCCAGCAGCCAAGAGATCCCGGGACCGACCTACGAGCAGTACTTC

V gene: TRBV19
D gene: .
J gene: TRBJ1-5
clone size: many
CDR3 protein: CASKPGSGNQPQHF
CDR3 DNA: TGTGCCAGTAAACCGGGCTCGGGCAATCAGCCCCAGCATTTT

V gene: TRBV19
D gene: TRBD2
J gene: TRBJ2-7
clone size: .
CDR3 protein: CASSIGLAGEPPYEQYF
CDR3 DNA: TGTGCCAGTAGTATAGGACTAGCGGGAGAGCCGCCCTACGAGCAGTACTTC

V gene: TRBV3-1
D gene: .
J gene: TRBJ2-5
clone size: many
CDR3 protein: CASSLRTKQETQYF
CDR3 DNA: TGTGCCAGCAGCCTCAGGACAAAGCAAGAGACCCAGTACTTC

V gene: TRBV3-1
D gene: .
J gene: TRBJ2-2
clone size: many
CDR3 protein: CASSQGRTTNTGELFF
CDR3 DNA: TGTGCCAGCAGCCAAGGCAGGACAACGAACACCGGGGAGCTGTTTTTT

V gene: TRBV7-3
D gene: .
J gene: TRBJ2-7
clone size: many
CDR3 protein: CASSLTVAQSAYEQYF
CDR3 DNA: TGTGCCAGCAGCTTAACTGTCGCCCAGTCCGCCTACGAGCAGTACTTC

V gene: TRBV11-2
D gene: .
J gene: TRBJ2-1
clone size: .
CDR3 protein: CASSFELYNEQFF
CDR3 DNA: TGTGCCAGCAGCTTTGAGTTGTACAATGAGCAGTTCTTC

V gene: TRBV7-3
D gene: TRBD2
J gene: TRBJ2-3
clone size: many
CDR3 protein: CASSRTSGKADTQYF
CDR3 DNA: TGTGCCAGCAGCAGGACTAGCGGGAAGGCAGATACGCAGTATTTT